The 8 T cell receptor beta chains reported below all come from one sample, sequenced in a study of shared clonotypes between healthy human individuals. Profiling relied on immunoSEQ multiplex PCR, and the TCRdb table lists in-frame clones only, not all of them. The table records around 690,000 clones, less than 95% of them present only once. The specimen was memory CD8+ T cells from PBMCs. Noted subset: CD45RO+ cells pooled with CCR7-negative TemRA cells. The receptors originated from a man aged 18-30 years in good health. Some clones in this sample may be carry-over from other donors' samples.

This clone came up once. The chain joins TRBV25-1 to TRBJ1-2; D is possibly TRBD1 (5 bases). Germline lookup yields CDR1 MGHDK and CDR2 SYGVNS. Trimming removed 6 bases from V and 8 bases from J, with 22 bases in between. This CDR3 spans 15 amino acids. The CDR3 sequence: CASSDMGGADLGYTF. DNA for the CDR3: TGTGCCAGCAGCGACATGGGTGGGGCGGACCTCGGCTACACCTTC.

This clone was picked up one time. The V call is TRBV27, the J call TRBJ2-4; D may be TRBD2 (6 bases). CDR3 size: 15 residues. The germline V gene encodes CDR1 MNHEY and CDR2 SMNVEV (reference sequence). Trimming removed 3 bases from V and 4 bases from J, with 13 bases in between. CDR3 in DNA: TGTGCCAGCAGTTTCGGGGACTCGATTAAAAACATTCAGTACTTC. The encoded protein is CASSFGDSIKNIQYF.

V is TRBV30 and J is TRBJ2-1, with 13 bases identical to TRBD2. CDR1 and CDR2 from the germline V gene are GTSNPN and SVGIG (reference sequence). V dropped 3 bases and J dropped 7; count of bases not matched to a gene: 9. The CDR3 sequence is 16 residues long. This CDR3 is CAWSGLAGDGWNEQFF. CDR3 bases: TGTGCCTGGAGCGGACTAGCGGGAGATGGGTGGAATGAGCAGTTCTTC.

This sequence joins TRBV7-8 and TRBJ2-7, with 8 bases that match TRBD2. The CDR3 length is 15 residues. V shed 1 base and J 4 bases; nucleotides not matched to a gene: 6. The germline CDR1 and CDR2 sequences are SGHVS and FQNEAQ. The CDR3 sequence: CASSLGTLADYEQYF. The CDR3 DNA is TGTGCCAGCAGCTTAGGTACACTAGCGGATTACGAGCAGTACTTC.

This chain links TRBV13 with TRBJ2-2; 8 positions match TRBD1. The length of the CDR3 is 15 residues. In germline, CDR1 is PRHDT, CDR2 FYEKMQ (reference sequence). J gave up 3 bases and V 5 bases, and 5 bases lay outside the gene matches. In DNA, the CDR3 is TGTGCCAGCAGCCTCGGACAGGGTTACACCGGGGAGCTGTTTTTT. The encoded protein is CASSLGQGYTGELFF.

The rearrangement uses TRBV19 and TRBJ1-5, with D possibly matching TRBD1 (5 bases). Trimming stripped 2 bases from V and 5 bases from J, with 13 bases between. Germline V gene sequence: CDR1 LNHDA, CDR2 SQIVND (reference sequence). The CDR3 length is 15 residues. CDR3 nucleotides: TGTGCCAGTAGTATAAATTCCAGGGTCCATCAGCCCCAGCATTTT. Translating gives CASSINSRVHQPQHF. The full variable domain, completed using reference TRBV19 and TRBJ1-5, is DGGITQSPKYLFRKEGQNVTLSCEQNLNHDAMYWYRQDPGQGLRLIYYSQIVNDFQKGDIAEGYSVSREKKESFPLTVTSAQKNPTAFYLCASSINSRVHQPQHFGDGTRLSIL.

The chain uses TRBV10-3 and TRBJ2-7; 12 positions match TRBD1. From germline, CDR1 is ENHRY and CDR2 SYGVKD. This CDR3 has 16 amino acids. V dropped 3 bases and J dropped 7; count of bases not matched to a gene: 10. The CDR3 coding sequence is TGTGCCATCAGTGATCCCCCGGGACAGGGGGCTTGGGAGCAGTACTTC. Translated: CAISDPPGQGAWEQYF.

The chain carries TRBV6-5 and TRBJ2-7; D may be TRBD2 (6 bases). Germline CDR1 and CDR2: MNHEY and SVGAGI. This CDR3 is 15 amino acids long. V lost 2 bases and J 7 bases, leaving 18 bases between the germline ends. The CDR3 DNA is TGTGCCAGCAGTTACATCCGAAACGGCGGGATGGAGCAGTACTTC. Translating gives CASSYIRNGGMEQYF.